This record covers a single T cell receptor (beta chain). Germline V lookup: CDR1 ENHRY, CDR2 SYGVKD. Trimming cost V 2 bases and J 2 bases, with 13 bases left between them. The CDR3 consists of 15 residues. This sample is drawn from a study of T cell responses to AZD1222 COVID-19 vaccine. Clones were sequenced by immunoSEQ multiplex PCR, and TCRdb holds only the in-frame ones, with some missing. In the table there are roughly 100,000 clones, around 89% of which are singletons. The source is an adult in good health. The material was peripheral blood, obtained on day 0 of AZD1222 vaccination. The chain carries TRBV10-3 and TRBJ2-7, with no clear D. CDR3 DNA sequence: TGTGCCATCAGTGAGATTCGGGCAAACACCTACGAGCAGTACTTC. Translation gives CAISEIRANTYEQYF.